This T cell receptor (beta chain) was obtained from a study of blood T cell repertoires in COVID-19. Across the whole study: Acute and convalescent COVID-19 specimens originated in the United States, Italy and Spain.

Generated by immunoSEQ multiplex PCR, the TCRdb table keeps only in-frame clones and is missing some. The data contain tens of thousands of clones, about 89% of them singletons. The germline V gene has CDR1 MDHEN and CDR2 SYDVKM. CDR3 length equals 13 residues. V lost 4 bases to trimming and J lost 0 bases, with 6 bases between them. Sequencing was performed on peripheral blood. The J gene is TRBJ1-2, the V gene TRBV28, with D perhaps matching TRBD1 (6 bases). This TCR was sampled from a man aged 55 to 70 with active or convalescent COVID-19. CDR3 loop: CASSWTANYGYTF. The DNA of the CDR3 is TGTGCCAGCAGTTGGACAGCTAACTATGGCTACACCTTC.